This entry is about one T cell receptor beta chain. The CDR3 covers 19 residues. Trimming cost V 0 bases and J 3 bases; bases outside gene matches: 16. Germline V gene sequence: CDR1 SEHNR, CDR2 FQNEAQ (reference sequence). The source of the sample is a study of T cell responses to AZD1222 COVID-19 vaccine. For the study at large: Pooling was applied to second doses at about 4 or about 12 weeks.

Profiled with immunoSEQ multiplex PCR; TCRdb holds only in-frame clones, not every one. This table has approximately 150,000 clones, about nine tenths appearing once. The receptor's source is an adult in good health. Sequences were derived from peripheral blood, sampled on day 0 of AZD1222 vaccination. The rearrangement uses TRBV7-9 and TRBJ1-1; 7 bases are a match to TRBD1. The CDR3 DNA sequence: TGTGCCAGCAGCTTAGCTACTACCGTGAACAGGGGATTATACACTGAAGCTTTCTTT. Protein sequence: CASSLATTVNRGLYTEAFF.